This passage covers 16 T cell receptor beta chains from one sample sequenced in a study of CD8 T cells in ankylosing spondylitis (dated by TCRdb to the late 2010s). Library preparation was by 5' RACE. Sequencer: Illumina HiSeq 2500. TCRdb passed the public sequencing reads through fastp at Q25 and MiXCR, retaining productive beta sequences. CDR3 protein duplicates are merged, each entry listing the most common genes and DNA. This sample is represented by approximately 200,000 distinct CDR3 sequences; about an eighth of them were singletons. In total, the top ten clones hold about 11% of the sample. Sequencing was performed on blood, either unsorted or a sorted T cell fraction (not recorded which). The receptors derive from a female donor with ankylosing spondylitis or in good health (not recorded which).

This clonotype has ten or more counts. The chain employs TRBV12-3 or TRBV12-4 and TRBJ1-6; 7 positions match TRBD1. J gave up 6 bases and V 4 bases, and 9 bases lay outside the gene matches. This CDR3 has 16 amino acids. The CDR3 sequence: CASSSHSQGPNSPLHF. In DNA form, the CDR3 reads TGTGCCAGCAGTTCCCACTCACAGGGGCCTAATTCACCCCTCCACTTT.

The rearrangement joins TRBV27 to TRBJ2-4; perhaps TRBD1 as D (6 bases). From germline, CDR1 is MNHEY and CDR2 SMNVEV (reference sequence). The V gene lost 3 bases and the J gene lost 1 base, with 10 bases spanning the gap. The CDR3 sequence is 15 residues long. The DNA of the CDR3 is TGTGCCAGCAGTTTGGGGGCGTCGGCCAAAAACATTCAGTACTTC. Its translation: CASSLGASAKNIQYF.

This clonotype was counted ten times or more. The chain is built from TRBV6-2 or TRBV6-3 and TRBJ2-7; D gene ambiguous. V was pared by 2 bases and J by 5 bases, with 10 bases between. From germline, CDR1 is MNHEY and CDR2 SVGEGT. The CDR3 spans 13 residues. In DNA, the CDR3 is TGTGCCAGCAGTTACGGCATCGAGAACGAGCAGTACTTC. Protein product: CASSYGIENEQYF.

This clonotype has ten or more counts. The gene calls are TRBV15 and TRBJ1-2; a weak D match, TRBD1 (5 bases). V shed 4 bases and J shed 4 bases, with 16 bases lying between them. The germline V gene encodes CDR1 LNHNV and CDR2 YYDKDF (reference sequence). The CDR3 sequence is 15 residues long. Here the CDR3 DNA reads TGTGCCACCAGCAAAGACAAGGGGTCTCCCTATGGCTACACCTTC. Protein: CATSKDKGSPYGYTF.

This clonotype was picked up a small number of times. The chain couples TRBV6-5 to TRBJ2-7; 9 bases match TRBD1. The CDR3 is made up of 12 amino acids. Germline V gives CDR1 MNHEY, CDR2 SVGAGI. The V segment lost 10 bases and the J segment 3 bases; nucleotides outside the gene matches: 4. The DNA of the CDR3 is TGTGCCACCCAGACAGGGGGCTACGAGCAGTACTTC. Residues: CATQTGGYEQYF.

This clonotype appeared many times. The chain recombines TRBV4-1 with TRBJ2-5; D assignment may be TRBD1 or TRBD2 (5 bases each). The ends were cut back, 1 base at V and 4 bases at J, with 7 bases in the middle. The CDR3 covers 13 residues. Germline V gene lookup returns CDR1 MGHRA and CDR2 YSYEKL. The CDR3 region has the DNA TGCGCCAGCAGCCAAGCTGGGGGAGAGACCCAGTACTTC. Protein product: CASSQAGGETQYF.

This clonotype has ten or more counts. The chain couples TRBV20-1 to TRBJ2-1, with D perhaps assigned TRBD1 or TRBD2 (6 bases each). V was clipped by 6 bases and J by 7 bases, with 13 bases between them. Germline CDR1 and CDR2: DFQATT and SNEGSKA (reference sequence). CDR3 size: 12 residues. Here the CDR3 reads CSAQGRDNEQFF. CDR3 coding DNA: TGCAGTGCCCAGGGGCGGGATAATGAGCAGTTCTTC.

This clonotype was seen ten or more times. The chain recombines TRBV7-9 with TRBJ2-3; no definite D call. The length of the CDR3 is 13 residues. CDR1 SEHNR and CDR2 FQNEAQ come from the germline V gene (reference sequence). V shed 6 bases and J shed 4 bases, with 11 bases lying between them. The DNA for the CDR3 is TGTGCCAGCAGGTCCTTCGCCCCAGATACGCAGTATTTT. It codes for CASRSFAPDTQYF.

This clonotype was detected ten times or more. The CDR3 nucleotides are TGTGCCAGCAGCTTCCCAGTGGATACGCAGTATTTT. As protein: CASSFPVDTQYF. V usage is TRBV7-2 and J usage is TRBJ2-3; D gene ambiguous. Germline CDR1 is SGHTA and CDR2 is FQGNSA. The CDR3 spans 12 residues. V was trimmed by 3 bases and J by 6 bases, leaving 7 bases between them.

Ten or more counts support this clonotype. As DNA, the CDR3 is TGTGCTAGTGGTTTGGGACTCGCGAGCTCCTATAATTCACCCCTCCACTTT. Its protein product is CASGLGLASSYNSPLHF. The rearrangement joins TRBV12-5 to TRBJ1-6; no clear D gene. V lost 1 base to trimming and J lost 0 bases, with 10 bases between them. Germline V gene lookup returns CDR1 LGHNT and CDR2 FRNRAP. The CDR3 is 17 residues long.

This clonotype came up many times. The V and J genes are TRBV4-1 and TRBJ1-2; no firm D call. The CDR3 covers 13 residues. Germline V gene sequence: CDR1 MGHRA, CDR2 YSYEKL. V lost 4 bases, J lost 3 bases, and 9 bases lay in between. The CDR3 DNA sequence: TGCGCCAGCAGCCCCCAGGAGGACTATGGCTACACCTTC. As protein: CASSPQEDYGYTF.

This clonotype was observed many times. The genes are TRBV7-2 and TRBJ2-3; D is uncertain. In germline, CDR1 is SGHTA, CDR2 FQGNSA. Trimming left V 5 bases short and J 1 base short, with 7 bases between. The CDR3 totals 13 residues. CDR3 region: CASSPSRTDTQYF. Written as DNA, the CDR3 is TGTGCCAGCAGCCCATCTCGCACAGATACGCAGTATTTT.

There are a few counts of this clonotype. J is TRBJ2-3 and V is TRBV7-2, with D unclear. This CDR3 has 14 residues. Germline lookup yields CDR1 SGHTA and CDR2 FQGNSA. V lost 2 bases to trimming and J lost 2 bases, with 8 bases between them. CDR3 in amino acids: CASSLTGPTDTQYF. The CDR3 nucleotides are TGTGCCAGCAGCTTAACGGGTCCCACAGATACGCAGTATTTT.

This clonotype was counted many times. The rearrangement joins TRBV6-5 to TRBJ2-7, with 7 bases that match TRBD1. J was trimmed by 3 bases and V by 2 bases; bases with no gene match: 4. The germline gives CDR1 MNHEY, CDR2 SVGAGI. The length of the CDR3 is 14 residues. In DNA, the CDR3 is TGTGCCAGCAGTTACCAGACAGGGAACTACGAGCAGTACTTC. Protein: CASSYQTGNYEQYF.

This clonotype was seen at least ten times. The chain combines TRBV6-4 with TRBJ2-7; possible D gene TRBD2, 5 bases. CDR1 is MRHNA and CDR2 is SNTAGT in the germline V gene. The CDR3 has 13 amino acids. V lost 6 bases and J 6 bases, leaving 15 bases between the germline ends. The CDR3 DNA reads as TGTGCCAGCAGCGTCGGGGTTTCGAGCGAGCAGTACTTC. Its protein product is CASSVGVSSEQYF.

As regards this clonotype: Given a much more abundant clone one base away, this may be a read error. V usage is TRBV5-1 and J usage is TRBJ2-3; D remains ambiguous. This CDR3 region has 15 residues. The germline V gene encodes CDR1 SGHRS and CDR2 YFSETQ. This chain's CDR3 is CASSLVAELTDMQYF. CDR3 in DNA: TGCGCCAGCAGCTTGGTGGCGGAACTCACAGATATGCAGTATTTT.